This record covers a single T cell receptor beta chain. The antigen is undetermined. The data originate from a study of OX40 agonist ivuxolimab in advanced cancers. Study overall: The study treated patients with ivuxolimab, an agonistic anti-OX40 (CD134) antibody. With a range of roughly 23 to 79, age averaged about 59 years, and 70% to 85% were male.

Profiling relied on immunoSEQ multiplex PCR, and the TCRdb table lists in-frame clones only, not all of them. The sample has around 15,000 clones, just over 85% seen once. Whole-study results and caveats: Clonal expansion among partial responders at 0.1-3.0 mg/kg ranked near the lowest.

V was clipped by 1 base and J by 4 bases, with 16 bases between them. There are 16 residues in the CDR3. Germline V lookup: CDR1 SGHRS, CDR2 YFSETQ. The TCR originated in an adult with an advanced solid tumor such as melanoma, head and neck, liver or kidney cancer. The chain recombines TRBV5-1 with TRBJ2-3, with a tentative D call TRBD1 (6 bases). The sequences come from CD4+ or CD8+ T cells sorted from blood, collected in a trial of the OX40 agonist ivuxolimab. The CDR3 here is CASSLSHRAPPDTQYF. The CDR3 region has the DNA TGCGCCAGCAGCTTGAGCCACAGGGCGCCCCCAGATACGCAGTATTTT.